This passage covers 3 T cell receptor beta chains from one sample sequenced in a study of blood T cell repertoires in COVID-19. Assay: immunoSEQ multiplex PCR; the TCRdb copy retains only in-frame clones and omits some. The repertoire includes roughly 220,000 clones, 65% to 85% of them detected once, and 6.8% sits in the top ten. Specimen: PBMCs or T cells enriched from blood (not recorded which). The source of these receptors is a woman aged 40 to 50 who had recovered from COVID-19.

The chain uses TRBV20-1 and TRBJ2-3; D uncertain. This CDR3 spans 11 amino acids. Germline loops: CDR1 DFQATT, CDR2 SNEGSKA (reference sequence). V was cut by 3 bases and J by 6 bases, with 7 bases left in between. The CDR3 DNA reads TGCAGTGCTAGCCACCAGGATACGCAGTATTTT. Protein sequence: CSASHQDTQYF.

This chain uses TRBV18 with TRBJ2-2; D gene unclear. Germline loops: CDR1 KGHSH, CDR2 LQKENI. Trimming took off 3 bases at V and 4 bases at J, with 9 bases between the two ends. The CDR3 extends over 14 amino acids. As DNA, the CDR3 is TGTGCCAGCTCACCCCCCCTGTTCACCGGGGAGCTGTTTTTT. Its protein product is CASSPPLFTGELFF.

The chain combines TRBV7-9 with TRBJ1-4; 7 nucleotides line up with TRBD1. The length of the CDR3 is 15 residues. Germline CDR1 SEHNR, CDR2 FQNEAQ (reference sequence). Losses at the gene ends were 2 bases for V and 12 bases for J; bases not matched to a gene: 12. CDR3 loop: CASSLLALRQGELFF. For the CDR3, the DNA is TGTGCCAGCAGCTTATTAGCCCTAAGACAGGGAGAACTGTTTTTT.